A selection of T cell receptor beta chains follows, all from one sample in a study of Graves' ophthalmopathy and Graves' hyperthyroidism. TCRdb called the multiplex PCR reads again in MiXCR, with one record for every CDR3 protein. Counted here are hundreds of thousands of distinct CDR3 sequences, around 45% occurring once; the ten biggest clones make up around 47%. The sample comprised peripheral blood. These receptors were obtained from an adult man with Graves' ophthalmopathy. Each CDR3 is given with its conserved first and last residue. Each record gives: D gene, V gene, J gene, clone size, CDR3 protein, CDR3 DNA. A D gene is named only where the DNA matches it firmly. Clone size, where shown, is once, few, many, or a class for clones that have expanded.

d_call: TRBD1
v_call: TRBV6-6
j_call: TRBJ1-6
clone_size: .
cdr3_aa: CASSSTGTGAPLHF
cdr3_nt: TGTGCCAGCAGTTCAACCGGGACAGGGGCACCCCTCCACTTT

d_call: .
v_call: TRBV7-8
j_call: TRBJ2-5
clone_size: once
cdr3_aa: CASGAGAMGETQYF
cdr3_nt: TGTGCCAGCGGCGCCGGGGCGATGGGAGAGACCCAGTACTTC

d_call: TRBD1
v_call: TRBV24-1
j_call: TRBJ1-2
clone_size: .
cdr3_aa: CATSDEGADGYTF
cdr3_nt: TGTGCCACCAGTGATGAGGGGGCGGACGGCTACACCTTC

d_call: .
v_call: TRBV2
j_call: TRBJ2-5
clone_size: .
cdr3_aa: CASSLDPPPETQYF
cdr3_nt: TGTGCCAGCAGTTTAGATCCTCCCCCCGAGACCCAGTACTTC

d_call: TRBD1
v_call: TRBV29-1
j_call: TRBJ1-1
clone_size: few
cdr3_aa: CSAVDRGMNTEAFF
cdr3_nt: TGCAGCGCCGTGGACAGGGGAATGAACACTGAAGCTTTCTTT

d_call: .
v_call: TRBV4-1
j_call: TRBJ2-5
clone_size: .
cdr3_aa: CASSLDSRETQYF
cdr3_nt: TGCGCCAGCAGCCTGGACAGTCGTGAGACCCAGTACTTC

d_call: TRBD1
v_call: TRBV10-3
j_call: TRBJ1-6
clone_size: few
cdr3_aa: CAISERGQGSSYNSPLHF
cdr3_nt: TGTGCCATCAGTGAGCGTGGACAGGGGAGCTCCTATAATTCACCCCTCCACTTT

d_call: .
v_call: TRBV29-1
j_call: TRBJ2-7
clone_size: .
cdr3_aa: CSALGPEAWHEQYF
cdr3_nt: TGCAGTGCTTTAGGGCCCGAGGCGTGGCACGAGCAGTACTTC

d_call: TRBD2
v_call: TRBV19
j_call: TRBJ2-5
clone_size: .
cdr3_aa: CASSHVGGGETQYF
cdr3_nt: TGTGCCAGTAGCCACGTCGGCGGGGGGGAGACCCAGTACTTC

d_call: .
v_call: TRBV15
j_call: TRBJ2-7
clone_size: many
cdr3_aa: CATSRADYEQYF
cdr3_nt: TGTGCCACCAGCAGAGCCGACTACGAGCAGTACTTC

d_call: TRBD1
v_call: TRBV6-2/TRBV6-3
j_call: TRBJ1-4
clone_size: .
cdr3_aa: CASSYLTGPNEKLFF
cdr3_nt: TGTGCCAGCAGTTACTTGACAGGGCCCAATGAAAAACTGTTTTTT

d_call: TRBD1
v_call: TRBV24-1
j_call: TRBJ2-5
clone_size: .
cdr3_aa: CATSDRDSQRTQYF
cdr3_nt: TGTGCCACCAGTGACCGGGACAGCCAAAGGACCCAGTACTTC

d_call: TRBD1
v_call: TRBV7-6
j_call: TRBJ2-7
clone_size: .
cdr3_aa: CASSSPSKTGIYEQYF
cdr3_nt: TGTGCCAGCAGCTCACCCTCCAAGACAGGGATCTACGAGCAGTACTTC

d_call: TRBD2
v_call: TRBV7-9
j_call: TRBJ2-7
clone_size: .
cdr3_aa: CASSSQRERREQYF
cdr3_nt: TGTGCCAGCAGTTCCCAGCGGGAGAGGCGCGAGCAGTACTTC

d_call: .
v_call: TRBV20-1
j_call: TRBJ2-5
clone_size: few
cdr3_aa: CSARDPRAGLGETQYF
cdr3_nt: TGCAGTGCTAGAGATCCTAGGGCGGGACTGGGAGAGACCCAGTACTTC

d_call: TRBD2
v_call: TRBV7-9
j_call: TRBJ2-7
clone_size: .
cdr3_aa: CASSLLAEPYEQYF
cdr3_nt: TGTGCCAGCAGCTTACTAGCGGAACCCTACGAGCAGTACTTC

d_call: .
v_call: TRBV5-1
j_call: TRBJ2-2
clone_size: few
cdr3_aa: CASSLTGTNTGELFF
cdr3_nt: TGCGCCAGCAGCTTAACAGGCACGAACACCGGGGAGCTGTTTTTT

d_call: TRBD1
v_call: TRBV6-1
j_call: TRBJ1-5
clone_size: few
cdr3_aa: CASSPRTRQGSNQPQHF
cdr3_nt: TGTGCCAGCAGCCCCAGAACGAGACAGGGGAGCAATCAGCCCCAGCATTTT

d_call: .
v_call: TRBV5-1
j_call: TRBJ1-1
clone_size: few
cdr3_aa: CASHPTVMNTEAFF
cdr3_nt: TGCGCCAGCCATCCGACAGTCATGAACACTGAAGCTTTCTTT

d_call: .
v_call: TRBV19
j_call: TRBJ1-4
clone_size: many
cdr3_aa: CASSIQQKLFF
cdr3_nt: TGTGCCAGTAGTATACAACAGAAACTGTTTTTT

d_call: TRBD1
v_call: TRBV7-2
j_call: TRBJ2-7
clone_size: .
cdr3_aa: CASTRGQGAHYEQYF
cdr3_nt: TGTGCCAGCACCCGTGGACAGGGGGCCCACTACGAGCAGTACTTC

d_call: .
v_call: TRBV6-1
j_call: TRBJ1-2
clone_size: few
cdr3_aa: CASSEADYGYTF
cdr3_nt: TGTGCCAGCAGCGAGGCGGACTATGGCTACACCTTC

d_call: .
v_call: TRBV29-1
j_call: TRBJ2-7
clone_size: few
cdr3_aa: CSVGFEGSPYEQYF
cdr3_nt: TGCAGCGTTGGATTTGAGGGTAGTCCCTACGAGCAGTACTTC

d_call: .
v_call: TRBV10-3
j_call: TRBJ2-7
clone_size: .
cdr3_aa: CAIRQWTEEVEQYF
cdr3_nt: TGTGCCATCAGACAATGGACGGAGGAGGTCGAGCAGTACTTC

d_call: .
v_call: TRBV28
j_call: TRBJ2-2
clone_size: few
cdr3_aa: CASTLRLNTGELFF
cdr3_nt: TGTGCCAGCACCTTGAGGCTGAACACCGGGGAGCTGTTTTTT

d_call: .
v_call: TRBV25-1
j_call: TRBJ1-2
clone_size: .
cdr3_aa: CASSQGRIGGYTF
cdr3_nt: TGTGCCAGCAGCCAAGGTCGTATTGGGGGCTACACCTTC

d_call: .
v_call: TRBV4-2
j_call: TRBJ1-2
clone_size: many
cdr3_aa: CASSQDRQGDNYGYTF
cdr3_nt: TGTGCCAGCAGCCAAGATCGGCAGGGTGATAACTATGGCTACACCTTC

d_call: .
v_call: TRBV20-1
j_call: TRBJ1-2
clone_size: .
cdr3_aa: CSARFGYGYTF
cdr3_nt: TGCAGTGCTAGATTCGGCTACGGCTACACCTTC

d_call: TRBD1
v_call: TRBV9
j_call: TRBJ1-2
clone_size: .
cdr3_aa: CASSSSSTGEGYTF
cdr3_nt: TGTGCCAGCAGCTCTTCCTCGACAGGGGAGGGCTACACCTTC

d_call: TRBD2
v_call: TRBV10-3
j_call: TRBJ2-7
clone_size: .
cdr3_aa: CASSTWTSGLTYEQYF
cdr3_nt: TGTGCCAGCAGTACCTGGACTAGCGGGCTCACCTACGAGCAGTACTTC

d_call: TRBD1
v_call: TRBV20-1
j_call: TRBJ2-7
clone_size: .
cdr3_aa: CSANTFRDRGGEQYF
cdr3_nt: TGCAGTGCAAATACCTTCCGGGACAGGGGTGGGGAGCAGTACTTC

d_call: .
v_call: TRBV30
j_call: TRBJ1-2
clone_size: .
cdr3_aa: CAWGTGSNYGYTF
cdr3_nt: TGTGCCTGGGGAACAGGGAGTAACTATGGCTACACCTTC

d_call: TRBD1
v_call: TRBV6-2/TRBV6-3
j_call: TRBJ1-5
clone_size: .
cdr3_aa: CASSYSSGTDNQPQHF
cdr3_nt: TGTGCCAGCAGTTACTCTTCCGGGACAGATAATCAGCCCCAGCATTTT

d_call: TRBD2
v_call: TRBV7-8
j_call: TRBJ2-5
clone_size: few
cdr3_aa: CASSPIGLAGGRRTQYF
cdr3_nt: TGTGCCAGCAGCCCGATTGGACTAGCGGGGGGGCGCCGGACCCAGTACTTC

d_call: .
v_call: TRBV12-5
j_call: TRBJ2-7
clone_size: .
cdr3_aa: CASGPPYISGDAYEQYF
cdr3_nt: TGTGCTAGTGGTCCCCCCTACATCTCAGGGGACGCCTACGAGCAGTACTTC

d_call: TRBD1
v_call: TRBV2
j_call: TRBJ2-7
clone_size: .
cdr3_aa: CASSEGTGVYEQYF
cdr3_nt: TGTGCCAGCAGTGAGGGGACAGGGGTCTACGAGCAGTACTTC

d_call: .
v_call: TRBV13
j_call: TRBJ1-5
clone_size: .
cdr3_aa: CASSLEGEYTGELF
cdr3_nt: TGTGCCAGCAGCTTAGAGGGGGAGTACACCGGGGAGCTGTTT

d_call: TRBD2
v_call: TRBV12-3/TRBV12-4
j_call: TRBJ2-5
clone_size: .
cdr3_aa: CASSSPGGEETQYF
cdr3_nt: TGTGCCAGCAGTTCCCCGGGGGGGGAAGAGACCCAGTACTTC

d_call: .
v_call: TRBV4-1
j_call: TRBJ1-2
clone_size: few
cdr3_aa: CASSSRTEIRGYTF
cdr3_nt: TGCGCCAGCAGCTCCCGGACCGAGATCCGTGGCTACACCTTC

d_call: .
v_call: TRBV11-2
j_call: TRBJ1-3
clone_size: .
cdr3_aa: CASRKGSDTIYF
cdr3_nt: TGTGCCAGCAGAAAGGGCTCTGACACCATATATTTT

d_call: .
v_call: TRBV9
j_call: TRBJ1-5
clone_size: .
cdr3_aa: CASSSGGAGQPQHF
cdr3_nt: TGTGCCAGCAGTTCGGGAGGGGCGGGTCAGCCCCAGCATTTT

d_call: .
v_call: TRBV2
j_call: TRBJ1-2
clone_size: .
cdr3_aa: CASSDSDRRNYGYTF
cdr3_nt: TGTGCCAGCAGTGACTCGGACAGACGAAACTATGGCTACACCTTC

d_call: .
v_call: TRBV7-3
j_call: TRBJ2-5
clone_size: few
cdr3_aa: CASSSGPRETQYF
cdr3_nt: TGTGCCAGCAGCTCAGGGCCAAGGGAGACCCAGTACTTC

d_call: .
v_call: TRBV24-1
j_call: TRBJ2-2
clone_size: few
cdr3_aa: CATSDLLYTGELFF
cdr3_nt: TGTGCCACCAGTGATTTGTTATACACCGGGGAGCTGTTTTTT

d_call: .
v_call: TRBV10-2
j_call: TRBJ2-5
clone_size: few
cdr3_aa: CASSPGTLQETQYF
cdr3_nt: TGTGCCAGCAGCCCCGGGACACTCCAAGAGACCCAGTACTTC

d_call: TRBD1
v_call: TRBV10-2
j_call: TRBJ2-5
clone_size: few
cdr3_aa: CASSLTGAETQYF
cdr3_nt: TGTGCCAGCAGCTTGACAGGGGCGGAGACCCAGTACTTC

d_call: TRBD1
v_call: TRBV2
j_call: TRBJ1-4
clone_size: .
cdr3_aa: CASSSGTGEEEKLFF
cdr3_nt: TGTGCCAGCAGTTCCGGGACAGGGGAGGAGGAAAAACTGTTTTTT

d_call: .
v_call: TRBV2
j_call: TRBJ2-5
clone_size: .
cdr3_aa: CASSSQPGQLFGETQYF
cdr3_nt: TGTGCCAGCAGCTCTCAGCCTGGACAACTATTTGGGGAGACCCAGTACTTC

d_call: .
v_call: TRBV7-9
j_call: TRBJ2-7
clone_size: .
cdr3_aa: CASSLRFRDSYEQYF
cdr3_nt: TGTGCCAGCAGCTTGCGGTTCAGGGACTCCTACGAGCAGTACTTC

d_call: .
v_call: TRBV7-6
j_call: TRBJ1-1
clone_size: .
cdr3_aa: CASSLELAATHAEAFF
cdr3_nt: TGTGCCAGCAGCTTAGAACTTGCAGCTACTCACGCTGAAGCTTTCTTT